These 4 T cell receptor beta chains were all obtained from the same sample, sequenced in a study of identical twins. In TCRdb, the 5' RACE reads were re-called with MiXCR into one record per CDR3 protein. The sample lists roughly 690,000 distinct CDR3 sequences, around 20% occurring once. The sample was also reused in another study, on T cells expressing NK-cell markers.

The sample consisted of PBMCs. The receptor source for this set is a woman younger than 30 in good health.

The chain couples TRBV10-3 to TRBJ2-7, with D maybe TRBD1 (5 bases). CDR1 is ENHRY, CDR2 SYGVKD, per germline. CDR3 length equals 13 residues. V gave up 5 bases and J gave up 2 bases, with 10 bases separating them. DNA for the CDR3: TGTGCCATCAGTCGAGCAGGGACCTACGAGCAGTACTTC. It codes for CAISRAGTYEQYF.

CDR3 nucleotides: TGCAGTGCCACTCGGAGGGACTACCAAACCTACGAGCAGTACTTC. Translated, it gives CSATRRDYQTYEQYF. This chain links TRBV20-1 with TRBJ2-7, with 7 bases identical to TRBD2. The CDR3 is 15 amino acids. Trimming at V came to 6 bases and at J to 2 bases, leaving 13 bases not matched to a gene. Germline V gene sequence: CDR1 DFQATT, CDR2 SNEGSKA (reference sequence).

This clonotype was counted a few times. The chain has TRBV20-1 and TRBJ2-5; D remains unclear. This CDR3 contains 12 residues. Germline V lookup: CDR1 DFQATT, CDR2 SNEGSKA (reference sequence). The V gene lost 5 bases and the J gene lost 1 base, with 8 bases spanning the gap. DNA of the CDR3: TGCAGTGCTGAGGCCTCCCAAGAGACCCAGTACTTC. The encoded protein is CSAEASQETQYF.

The chain carries TRBV7-7 and TRBJ2-3; TRBD1 agrees at 10 bases. The CDR3 covers 19 residues. CDR1 is SSHAT, CDR2 FNYEAQ, per germline (reference sequence). V was clipped by 4 bases and J by 3 bases; unmatched bases: 16. The CDR3: CASSSWDRGRESWTDTQYF. The CDR3 nucleotides read TGTGCCAGCAGCTCATGGGACAGGGGCCGCGAAAGCTGGACAGATACGCAGTATTTT.